This T cell receptor (beta chain) was obtained from a study of cytomegalovirus exposure and HLA in healthy donors. Points from the study as a whole: In a later analysis, about 17,000 TCR beta sequences were associated with HLA alleles at 0.05 false discovery rate.

The V gene lost 5 bases and the J gene lost 4 bases, with 14 bases spanning the gap. There are 15 residues in the CDR3. The V gene's germline CDR1 is SGHNT and CDR2 YENEEA. This clone was picked up a small number of times. The antigen remains unidentified. Primers for the PCR totalled 60 Vbeta and 13 Jbeta. Profiled with immunoSEQ multiplex PCR; TCRdb holds only in-frame clones, not every one. The table lists 60,000 to 70,000 clones, around 75% of them singletons. Sequenced sample: PBMCs. The chain recombines TRBV11-3 with TRBJ1-4; D not certain. The source is a man between 60 and 75 years old in good health and CMV-seropositive. The CDR3 region has the DNA TGTGCCAGCAGCCTCGGTGGAGCTATTAATGAAAAACTGTTTTTT. Translating gives CASSLGGAINEKLFF.